This T cell receptor (beta chain) stems from a study of OX40 agonist ivuxolimab in advanced cancers. Study-level information: The patients received ivuxolimab by intravenous route every 2 weeks at 0.01 to 10 mg/kg.

Cycle 7 day 1, cycle 4 day 1, and baseline were the timepoints at which blood was sampled. The method was immunoSEQ multiplex PCR; TCRdb's version includes in-frame clones alone and lacks a portion of them. The top ten hold 0.55% to 0.8% of the sample, which has over 55,000 clones, 83% seen once. The source is an adult with an advanced solid tumor such as melanoma, head and neck, liver or kidney cancer. The sequencing used CD4+ or CD8+ T cells sorted from blood, collected in a trial of the OX40 agonist ivuxolimab.

DNA of the CDR3: TGTGCCAGCAGTACAGCGGGAGTGCCTAACAATGAGCAGTTCTTC. Its translation: CASSTAGVPNNEQFF. The V call is TRBV6-1, the J call TRBJ2-1; 8 bases agree with TRBD2. With 5 bases clipped from V and 5 bases from J, the junction kept 8 bases outside the gene matches. The V gene's germline CDR1 is MNHNS and CDR2 SASEGT. The CDR3 runs 15 residues.